This T cell receptor beta chain emerged from a study of T cell repertoires in cytomegalovirus infection. Study information: The public TCR beta signatures pointed to both CMV infection and matching HLA type. The study, taken as a whole, reports: CMV-specific TCR beta clonotypes restricted by HLA-C were the ones dominating the ex vivo response.

TCRdb reprocessed the reads via MiXCR and lists one record per CDR3 protein. The table records around 310,000 distinct CDR3 sequences, 25% to 30% of them present only once. Of note for this clonotype: Its antigen is currently unknown.

CDR1 and CDR2 (germline): SGHTA, FQGNSA. This CDR3 has 14 residues. V shed 4 bases and J shed 1 base, with 10 bases lying between them. The sequenced sample was cultured PBMCs, obtained from culture after CMV antigen stimulation. The sequence derives from a human donor in good health (CMV status not recorded). Some clones in this sample may be carry-over from other donors' samples. The V and J genes are TRBV7-2 and TRBJ1-2, with D possibly TRBD1 on 5 matching bases. The CDR3 DNA sequence: TGTGCCAGCAGCTCCGGGACGGATAACTATGGCTACACCTTC. This sequence encodes CASSSGTDNYGYTF.